The 8 T cell receptor beta chains below all came from one sample that was sequenced in a study of blood T cell repertoires in COVID-19 (dated by TCRdb to the early 2020s). The library was prepared using the immunoSEQ multiplex PCR assay. TCRdb took this table from immuneACCESS and kept in-frame rearrangements with V and J called. Such tables lack part of the clones; where checked against another copy, unresolved V genes explain under half of the gap, and the rest is unexplained. The sample table lists approximately 240,000 clones, more than 65% of them with a count of one. Of the sample, roughly 4% is held by the ten largest clones. The source material was peripheral blood. These receptors were taken from a woman in her thirties or forties with active or convalescent COVID-19.

The chain has TRBV3-1 (or the pseudogene TRBV3-2) and TRBJ1-4; TRBD1 matches at 10 bases. In germline, CDR1 is LGHDT, CDR2 YNNKEL (reference sequence). CDR3 size: 13 residues. The V and J ends lost 8 bases and 8 bases, in that order; junction bases with no gene match: 5. CDR3 sequence (DNA): TGTGCCAGCGGGACAGGGGCAGGGGAAAAACTGTTTTTT. It yields the protein CASGTGAGEKLFF.

The CDR3 sequence is CASSEGQGFLGGYTF. In nucleotides, the CDR3 is TGTGCCAGCAGTGAGGGGCAGGGTTTTTTGGGTGGCTACACCTTC. The J gene is TRBJ1-2, the V gene TRBV6-1, with a tentative D call TRBD1 (5 bases). This CDR3 region has 15 residues. Between the trimmed V and J ends, which lost 3 bases and 7 bases, there was a span of 18 bases. Germline V gene data show CDR1 as MNHNS and CDR2 as SASEGT.

The CDR3 coding sequence is TGTGCCGGCGGGGACAGGAGGATATTTGGCTACACCTTC. It is translated as CAGGDRRIFGYTF. This chain connects TRBV6-5 to TRBJ1-2, with 8 bases lining up with TRBD1. Germline trimming cut 11 bases from V and 7 bases from J; bases unmatched to any gene: 12. The CDR3 contains 13 residues. CDR1 and CDR2 (germline): MNHEY, SVGAGI.

V is TRBV9 and J is TRBJ2-2, with D possibly matching TRBD1 (5 bases). This CDR3 spans 15 amino acids. The germline V and J ends were trimmed by 4 bases and 4 bases, with 14 bases remaining between them. Germline V gene lookup returns CDR1 SGDLS and CDR2 YYNGEE. The CDR3 reads CASSFGRGGTGELFF. The CDR3 DNA reads TGTGCCAGCAGCTTCGGTAGGGGCGGCACCGGGGAGCTGTTTTTT.

For the CDR3, the DNA is TGTGCCAGCAGCCGGGAGTATGGCTACACCTTC. Its translation: CASSREYGYTF. This chain uses TRBV9 with TRBJ1-2; D is undetermined. Trimming stripped 4 bases from V and 5 bases from J, with 6 bases between. The V gene's germline CDR1 is SGDLS and CDR2 YYNGEE. There are 11 residues in the CDR3.

The chain carries TRBV30 and TRBJ2-3, with 7 bases lining up with TRBD2. This CDR3 comprises 16 residues. V lost 0 bases to trimming and J lost 0 bases; unmatched junction nucleotides: 6. Germline lookup yields CDR1 GTSNPN and CDR2 SVGIG (reference sequence). The CDR3 loop is CAWSVVGGSSTDTQYF. CDR3 coding DNA: TGTGCCTGGAGTGTAGTGGGGGGGAGCAGCACAGATACGCAGTATTTT. The full variable domain, rest sourced from reference TRBV30 and TRBJ2-3, is SQTIHQWPATLVQPVGSPLSLECTVEGTSNPNLYWYRQAAGRGLQLLFYSVGIGQISSEVPQNLSASRPQDRQFILSSKKLLLSDSGFYLCAWSVVGGSSTDTQYFGPGTRLTVL.

The V and J genes are TRBV21-1 and TRBJ2-7; TRBD1 was called by the table and not checked on the DNA. TRBV21-1 represents a pseudogene. CDR3 size: 12 residues. CDR3 amino acids: CASSKNRGKWGV. The CDR3 DNA is TGTGCCAGCAGCAAAAACAGGGGAAAGTGGGGCGTC.

The chain joins TRBV19 to TRBJ1-2; 8 nucleotides line up with TRBD1. The junction had 6 bases not matched to a gene; V was cut back by 5 bases and J by 4 bases. CDR3 length equals 14 residues. Germline V lookup: CDR1 LNHDA, CDR2 SQIVND (reference sequence). CDR3 sequence (DNA): TGTGCCAGTAGTCCGGACAGGGACTTCTATGGCTACACCTTC. Translating gives CASSPDRDFYGYTF.